The rows below give T cell receptor beta chains drawn from one sample of a study of T cell repertoires in cytomegalovirus infection. MiXCR, run by TCRdb on the reads, gives a single entry per CDR3 protein. The repertoire holds fewer than 200,000 distinct CDR3 sequences, approximately 20% seen once, with approximately 2.9% in the top ten. Material: PBMCs. All receptors derive from a human donor in good health (CMV status not recorded). Some clones in this sample may be carry-over from other donors' samples. Each CDR3 is given with its conserved first and last residue. The D gene is left open where the match is weak. Size is stated for part of the rows, as once, few or many counts, or as a class when the clone is expanded.

clone size	V gene	D gene	J gene	CDR3 protein	CDR3 DNA
few	TRBV28	TRBD2	TRBJ2-1	CASSFDSAGKTYNEQFF	TGTGCCAGCAGTTTCGATTCAGCGGGAAAAACCTACAATGAGCAGTTCTTC
NA	TRBV2	NA	TRBJ2-5	CASSVTKSSETQYF	TGTGCCAGCAGTGTAACCAAAAGTTCGGAGACCCAGTACTTC
many	TRBV5-1	NA	TRBJ2-6	CASSLAPGSGANVLTF	TGCGCCAGCAGCTTGGCCCCAGGGTCTGGGGCCAACGTCCTGACTTTC
few	TRBV10-2	NA	TRBJ1-1	CASSDMGEETTEAFF	TGCGCCAGCAGTGATATGGGTGAGGAGACCACTGAAGCTTTCTTT
many	TRBV12-5	NA	TRBJ2-4	CASGLVEGVKNIQYF	TGTGCTAGTGGTTTGGTAGAAGGGGTCAAAAACATTCAGTACTTC
once	TRBV7-3	NA	TRBJ2-1	CASSSGGAENEQFF	TGTGCCAGCAGTAGTGGGGGGGCTGAGAATGAGCAGTTCTTC
few	TRBV6-6	TRBD2	TRBJ2-1	CASSYRGGASSHNEQFF	TGTGCCAGCAGTTATCGGGGGGGGGCCTCCTCTCACAATGAGCAGTTCTTC
NA	TRBV5-1	TRBD2	TRBJ2-1	CASSLPSGDYNEQFF	TGCGCCAGCAGCTTACCGAGCGGGGATTACAATGAGCAGTTCTTC
few	TRBV6-5	TRBD1	TRBJ1-6	CASRIKPGQGLSPLHF	TGTGCCAGCAGGATCAAACCGGGACAGGGTTTGTCACCCCTCCACTTT
NA	TRBV2	NA	TRBJ2-6	CASSEVGGHGANVLTF	TGTGCCAGCAGTGAAGTCGGGGGGCATGGGGCCAACGTCCTGACTTTC
few	TRBV29-1	NA	TRBJ2-1	CSVEGGGGGVASHEFF	TGCAGCGTTGAAGGAGGGGGGGGTGGCGTCGCAAGTCACGAGTTCTTC
many	TRBV12-5	NA	TRBJ2-1	CASGLVQGYNEQFF	TGTGCTAGTGGTTTGGTACAAGGATACAATGAGCAGTTCTTC
few	TRBV10-3	NA	TRBJ2-1	CAISGERPHEQFF	TGTGCCATCAGTGGGGAAAGGCCCCATGAGCAGTTCTTC
many	TRBV18	NA	TRBJ1-1	CASSSKENTEAFF	TGTGCCAGCTCATCGAAGGAGAACACTGAAGCTTTCTTT
many	TRBV15	NA	TRBJ1-3	CATSRGAEGNTIYF	TGTGCCACCAGCAGAGGGGCCGAAGGAAACACCATATATTTT
few	TRBV20-1	NA	TRBJ1-1	CSARTGGGTAFF	TGCAGTGCTAGGACCGGAGGGGGTACAGCTTTCTTT
many	TRBV7-2	NA	TRBJ2-7	CASSLGGSPHEQYF	TGTGCCAGCAGCTTAGGTGGGAGTCCCCACGAGCAGTACTTC
NA	TRBV28	NA	TRBJ2-1	CASRRGEQFF	TGTGCCAGCCGACGGGGTGAGCAGTTCTTC
many	TRBV7-9	TRBD2	TRBJ2-1	CASSLTTPSGGASGNEQFF	TGTGCCAGCAGCCTGACTACCCCCAGCGGGGGGGCCTCGGGTAATGAGCAGTTCTTC
NA	TRBV2	NA	TRBJ1-1	CASRRQGSSTEAFF	TGTGCCAGCAGAAGGCAGGGGTCGAGCACTGAAGCTTTCTTT